This T cell receptor (beta chain) was documented in a study of blood T cell repertoires in COVID-19. Profiled with immunoSEQ multiplex PCR; TCRdb holds only in-frame clones, not every one. The sample holds over 250,000 clones, more than 85% seen once. The count of this clone is one. The sequenced material came from peripheral blood. The receptor comes from a woman aged 25 to 39 with COVID-19, enrolled during active disease.

The DNA of the CDR3 is TGTGCCAGCAGTAAGGACAGGGATCGGACTGAAGCTTTCTTT. Translating gives CASSKDRDRTEAFF. The genes are TRBV6-5 and TRBJ1-1, with 8 bases aligning to TRBD1. The CDR3 spans 14 residues. J gave up 5 bases and V 5 bases, and 7 bases lay outside the gene matches. The V gene's germline CDR1 is MNHEY and CDR2 SVGAGI.